This entry describes one TCR beta chain. Its recognized antigen is unknown. Base quality data are lacking; no much larger clone is found one base away. Deletion took 3 bases off V and 6 bases off J, with a span of 14 bases between the germline ends. Its CDR3 holds 15 amino acids, cysteine through phenylalanine. The DNA shown is the 45-base CDR3, in frame from base 1. From the germline V gene, CDR1 is SGHVS and CDR2 is FQNEAQ. The CDR3 regions of human TCRbeta chains were subjected to immunosequencing. In the authors' own workflow: Repertoire TCRs were matched against a reference library of SARS-CoV-2-specific TCRs generated with the MIRA antigen-specificity platform. Breadth meant the fraction of unique TCRs that were SARS-CoV-2-associated, whereas depth meant the fraction of total T cells that were SARS-CoV-2-associated. Using the MIRA data, every spike-specific TCR was mapped to the spike region that the TCR reacted to and assigned to either a CD4 or a CD8 class. Log10-transformed breadth and depth values were compared by one-way ANOVA with Sidak's multiple comparisons tests. As stored in TCRdb, this immuneACCESS dataset retains in-frame rearrangements with V and J assigned. A fraction of the clones does not appear; measured against another copy, unresolved V genes explain less than half of the discrepancy, and the remainder lacks a known reason. V, J and clone size reflect that table, while D and trimming were determined from the DNA. Recorded for this sample are around 140,000 clones; 85% to 90% of them occurred a single time. Roughly 1.7% of the sample comes from the top ten.

This sample stems from a study of T cell responses to AZD1222 COVID-19 vaccine (dated by TCRdb to 2020 to 2022). Turning to the overall study: Because spike-specific TCR depth and breadth did not differ between the two schedules, AZD1222 recipients who got a second dose at roughly 4 weeks were pooled with those who got a second dose at roughly 12 weeks. A total of 230 to 250 trial participants underwent TCR sequencing, of whom 207 had received two doses of AZD1222 and 26 had received two doses of the MenACWY control vaccine. Trial participants were enrolled into age subgroups of 18-55, 56-69 and 70-plus years, which contained approximately 150, 28 and 58 TCR-sequenced participants, respectively. General study outcomes and caveats: The whole spike protein was spanned by vaccine-associated CD4 TCRs, and dominant responses were seen in regions 160-218 and 743-854. No day 14 peak-response samples were available, so repertoires were characterized only after the peak T cell response. Epitopes outside the regions mutated in the B.1.351 and B.1.1.7 variants were reportedly recognized by nearly half of the unique spike-specific TCRs. A significant rise in spike-specific TCR breadth and depth was observed after two AZD1222 doses relative to day 0 and relative to MenACWY recipients. Conclusions about previously exposed vaccinees are limited because only six or seven AZD1222 recipients were SARS-CoV-2 seropositive at baseline. Participants were mostly white British and included more females than males, and it was suggested by the authors that clonal diversity may have been underestimated. The 56-69-year group was small, and its depth increase did not reach significance, likely because of low power.

The sample's time point label, decoded: baseline before first vaccination. Vaccinee samples came from UK trials COV001 and COV002, including a single-blind randomized controlled phase 2/3 trial of AZD1222 (ChAdOx1 nCoV-19) in healthy adults. For TCRbeta chain sequencing, PBMC samples from trial participants were taken at day 0 and at day 28 after the second dose. Recombination connected TRBV7-8 to TRBJ1-4; no D gene is confidently identified. This TCR derives from an adult in good health. The sample in question was peripheral blood, obtained on day 0 of AZD1222 vaccination. For the CDR3, the sequence is CASSFGFQAYEKLFF. The base sequence is TGTGCCAGCAGCTTCGGTTTTCAGGCCTATGAAAAACTGTTTTTT.